Listed below are T cell receptor beta chains from one sample, sequenced in a study of long-term antiretroviral therapy in people with HIV. This table comes from immunoSEQ multiplex PCR, and its TCRdb copy is limited to in-frame clones, with some not included. The table has about 18,000 clones, around 80% seen once. The material was unsorted PBMCs, obtained at the start of antiretroviral therapy, before treatment. The receptors were sampled from a woman in her thirties or forties with HIV. Both conserved end residues are trimmed from each CDR3. Fields, in order: V gene, CDR3 length, CDR3 protein.

TRBV19,13,ASSMGRGGTDTQY
TRBV11-3,13,ASSLGGANHQEQY
TRBV27,15,ASGEIAGGQSTDTQY
TRBV13,9,ASSVNTEAF
TRBV4-2,12,ASSPLPSTDTQY
TRBV9,14,ASSGIGTSAYNEQF
TRBV9,13,ASSNNRDRVDGYT
TRBV5-1,16,ASSLVSSGRGVTGELF
TRBV27,14,ASSLEPGGYTGELF
TRBV6-6,13,ASSPNTGMNTEAF
TRBV19,11,ASSRGTVPEAF
TRBV9,14,ASSVGTSPIADTQY
TRBV4-2,13,ASSQEWLGGETQY
TRBV5-4,16,ASSLGGGGSSGANVLT
TRBV11-2,9,ASRGDYEQY
TRBV9,11,ASSVDRYNEQF
TRBV2,11,ASSPNSNQPQH
TRBV5-1,9,ASSTGGKYT
TRBV4-3,11,ASSPEGGDPQH
TRBV4-3,11,ASSLISTDTQY
TRBV4-3,13,ASSQDTEGKRAAF
TRBV29-1,13,SVEEPAGQLYEQY
TRBV2,13,ASRDYRVGLEPQH
TRBV4-2,14,ASSQDPAGGPDTQY
TRBV5-1,11,ASSSHRGDGYT
TRBV6-5,13,ASSSLAGTSNIQY
TRBV19,12,ASSVQPSNTEAF
TRBV7-9,17,ASSPQDRGLPPSTDTQY
TRBV6-7,14,ASITPPPEANQPQH
TRBV4-3,12,ASSQEEITGELF
TRBV7-2,11,ASSPGTHNEQF
TRBV5-6,12,ASSPRAHSSPLH
TRBV5-4,12,ASSFFGRVYGYT
TRBV30,13,AADLLAGGANVLT
TRBV11-2,11,ASSLDPQTGAF
TRBV28,10,ASTGTGNTIY
TRBV7-2,15,ASSLSLRSGSTYEQY
TRBV6-4,11,ASSQTEYNEQF
TRBV5-6,11,ASSLQGGYGYT
TRBV4-3,14,ASSAYSGGRGETQY
TRBV27,12,ASSVAGGQGGYT
TRBV27,12,ASTWTGRNTEAF
TRBV19,11,ASKGPRNQPQH
TRBV2,13,ASSDRFKGGNGYT
TRBV12-2,10,ASRLDTPPQY
TRBV7-8,13,ASSLGLGAGNTIY
TRBV30,12,AWEGVVSTDTQY
TRBV15,15,ATSPDGQMLSSNGYT
TRBV5-6,15,ASSLDPTGMENTEAF
TRBV7-9,12,ASSFGQGSTEAF
TRBV11-1,15,ASSPLSRTATEGGYT
TRBV27,14,ASSHWRSPGTDTQY
TRBV27,10,ASPGVSYGYT